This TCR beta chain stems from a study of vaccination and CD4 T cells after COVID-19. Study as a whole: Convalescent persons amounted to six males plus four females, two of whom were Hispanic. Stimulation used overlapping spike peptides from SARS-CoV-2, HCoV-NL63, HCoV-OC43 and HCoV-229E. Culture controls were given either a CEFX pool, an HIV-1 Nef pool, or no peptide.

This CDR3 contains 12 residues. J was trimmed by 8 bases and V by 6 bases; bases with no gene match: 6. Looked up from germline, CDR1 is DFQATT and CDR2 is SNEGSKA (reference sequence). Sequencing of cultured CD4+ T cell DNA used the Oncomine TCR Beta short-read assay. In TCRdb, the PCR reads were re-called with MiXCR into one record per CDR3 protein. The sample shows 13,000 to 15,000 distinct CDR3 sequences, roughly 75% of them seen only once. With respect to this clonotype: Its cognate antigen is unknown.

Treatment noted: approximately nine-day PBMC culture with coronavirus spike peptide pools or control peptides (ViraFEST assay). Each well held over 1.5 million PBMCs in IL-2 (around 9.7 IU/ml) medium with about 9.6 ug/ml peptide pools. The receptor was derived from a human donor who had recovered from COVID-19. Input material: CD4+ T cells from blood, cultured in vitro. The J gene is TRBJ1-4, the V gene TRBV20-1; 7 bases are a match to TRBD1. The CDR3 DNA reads TGCAGTGCCTGGACAGGTGGCGAAAAACTGTTTTTT. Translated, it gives CSAWTGGEKLFF.